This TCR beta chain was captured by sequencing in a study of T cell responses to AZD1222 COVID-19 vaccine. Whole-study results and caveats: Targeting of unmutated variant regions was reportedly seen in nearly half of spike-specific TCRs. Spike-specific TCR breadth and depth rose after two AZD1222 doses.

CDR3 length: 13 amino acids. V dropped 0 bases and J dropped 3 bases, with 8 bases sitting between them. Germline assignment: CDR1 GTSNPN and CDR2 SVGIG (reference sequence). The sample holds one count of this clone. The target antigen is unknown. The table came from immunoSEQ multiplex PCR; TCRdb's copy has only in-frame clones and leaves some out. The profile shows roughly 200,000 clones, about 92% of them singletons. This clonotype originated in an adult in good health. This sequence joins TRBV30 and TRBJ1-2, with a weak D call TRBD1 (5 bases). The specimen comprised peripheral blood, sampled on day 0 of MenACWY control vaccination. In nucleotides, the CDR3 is TGTGCCTGGAGTGTAGCACAGGACTATGGCTACACCTTC. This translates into CAWSVAQDYGYTF.